This TCR beta chain was documented in a study of technical replicates of blood from a few donors. Produced via immunoSEQ multiplex PCR; TCRdb's table is partial and in-frame only. There are 68,000 or so clones in the sample; 85% to 95% occur only once, and about 0.4% lies in the top ten. With 6 bases removed from V and 8 bases from J, the gap between germline ends came to 19 bases. This CDR3 has 14 residues. Germline CDR1 LNHDA, CDR2 SQIVND (reference sequence). The origin of this receptor is a human donor in good health. Sequences were obtained from T cells isolated from PBMCs. This rearrangement joins TRBV19 to TRBJ1-2, with D perhaps TRBD1 (6 bases). The CDR3 region has the DNA TGTGCCAGTAGCCCCTTGGGGGGGGCGGGCGGCTACACCTTC. It translates to CASSPLGGAGGYTF.